A single T cell receptor beta chain is shown here with its context. Its antigen is still unknown. A sample-barcoded 5' primer and a J-beta primer mix were used in a second PCR of roughly 6 to 11 cycles. The template-switch adaptor, which had 12 random nucleotides, put a tag on each cDNA molecule. TCRdb re-derived calls from the 5' RACE reads in MiXCR, one entry per CDR3 protein. The sample includes roughly 1,500,000 distinct CDR3 sequences, 35% to 45% of them seen just once. The data originate from a study of blood T cells in healthy people across ages. Study-level points and caveats: Lack of knowledge of donor CMV status possibly confounded expanded clonotype changes. TCR beta diversity tracked closely with naive T cell percentage. Observed TCR beta diversity per million T cells went down as age went up. This fall followed a roughly linear course with age.

Looked up from germline, CDR1 is SGHTA and CDR2 is FQGNSA. The J segment lost 11 bases and the V segment lost 1 base, leaving 25 bases of the junction unmatched. The CDR3 has 19 residues. What was sequenced was blood. The chain employs TRBV7-2 and TRBJ2-5; 7 bases agree with TRBD2. This receptor was taken from a woman aged 18-29 years in good health. CDR3 in DNA: TGTGCCAGCAGCTTAGGGGGTTGGGGTGGCGGGAGTGTGAGTGGTGAGCAGTACTTC. It specifies CASSLGGWGGGSVSGEQYF.